A single sample is the source of the 4 T cell receptor beta chains below, sequenced in a study of T cell responses to AZD1222 COVID-19 vaccine. Profiling relied on immunoSEQ multiplex PCR, and the TCRdb table lists in-frame clones only, not all of them. The data show 150,000 to 200,000 clones, 90% to 95% seen once. This material consisted of peripheral blood, taken on day 0 of AZD1222 vaccination. These receptor sequences come from an adult in good health.

This sequence joins TRBV28 and TRBJ1-3; a possible D gene is TRBD1 (6 bases). Looked up from germline, CDR1 is MDHEN and CDR2 is SYDVKM. CDR3 length equals 15 residues. V was pared by 6 bases and J by 1 base, with 13 bases between. CDR3 residues: CASRGTTWSGNTIYF. The DNA of the CDR3 is TGTGCCAGCAGGGGGACAACCTGGTCTGGAAACACCATATATTTT.

This rearrangement joins TRBV5-4 to TRBJ1-1; a possible D gene is TRBD1 (5 bases). Germline lookup yields CDR1 SGHNT and CDR2 YYREEE (reference sequence). Trimming left V 0 bases short and J 3 bases short, with 12 bases between. The CDR3 is 15 residues long. The CDR3 loop reads CASSLGGTMDTEAFF. In DNA form, the CDR3 reads TGTGCCAGCAGCTTGGGAGGGACGATGGACACTGAAGCTTTCTTT. Full variable domain (outside the CDR3, taken from reference TRBV5-4 and TRBJ1-1): ETGVTQSPTHLIKTRGQQVTLRCSSQSGHNTVSWYQQALGQGPQFIFQYYREEENGRGNFPPRFSGLQFPNYSSELNVNALELDDSALYLCASSLGGTMDTEAFFGQGTRLTVV.

V is TRBV28 and J is TRBJ1-6; TRBD1 aligns across 9 bases. This CDR3 is 14 amino acids long. Germline lookup yields CDR1 MDHEN and CDR2 SYDVKM. J lost 10 bases, V lost 3 bases, and 4 bases had no gene match. The CDR3 loop is CASSLTGTGSPLHF. In nucleotides, the CDR3 is TGTGCCAGCAGTTTGACAGGGACAGGGTCACCCCTCCACTTT.

J is TRBJ2-3 and V is TRBV11-2; D unresolved. Germline V gives CDR1 SGHAT, CDR2 FQNNGV. The CDR3 covers 12 residues. The germline V and J ends were trimmed by 6 bases and 4 bases, with 8 bases remaining between them. CDR3 nucleotide sequence: TGTGCCAGCAGGAAAGCCCCAGATACGCAGTATTTT. Protein sequence: CASRKAPDTQYF.